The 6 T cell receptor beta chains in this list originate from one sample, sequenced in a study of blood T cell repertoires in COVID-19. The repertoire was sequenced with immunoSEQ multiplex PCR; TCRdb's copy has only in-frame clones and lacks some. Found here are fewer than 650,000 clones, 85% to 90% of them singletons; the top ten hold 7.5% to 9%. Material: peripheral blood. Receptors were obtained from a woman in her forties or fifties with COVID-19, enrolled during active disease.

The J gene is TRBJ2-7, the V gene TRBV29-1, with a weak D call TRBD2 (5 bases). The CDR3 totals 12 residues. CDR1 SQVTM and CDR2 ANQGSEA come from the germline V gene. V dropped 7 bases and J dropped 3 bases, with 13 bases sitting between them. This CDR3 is CSASTGFYEQYF. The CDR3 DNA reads TGCAGCGCGTCGACGGGGTTCTACGAGCAGTACTTC.

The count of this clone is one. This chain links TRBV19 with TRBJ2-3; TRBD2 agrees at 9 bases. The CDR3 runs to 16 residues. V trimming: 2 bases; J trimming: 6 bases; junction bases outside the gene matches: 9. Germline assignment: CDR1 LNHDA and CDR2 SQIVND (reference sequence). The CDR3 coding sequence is TGTGCCAGTAGTATAAGAAAGCGGGGGGCCGGGGATACGCAGTATTTT. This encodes CASSIRKRGAGDTQYF.

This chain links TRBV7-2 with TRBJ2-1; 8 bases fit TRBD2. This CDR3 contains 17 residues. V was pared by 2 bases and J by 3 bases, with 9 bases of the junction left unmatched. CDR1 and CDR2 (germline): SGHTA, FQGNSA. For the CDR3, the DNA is TGTGCCAGCAGCTTATCCAGCGGGGGCTCCCTCTACAATGAGCAGTTCTTC. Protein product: CASSLSSGGSLYNEQFF.

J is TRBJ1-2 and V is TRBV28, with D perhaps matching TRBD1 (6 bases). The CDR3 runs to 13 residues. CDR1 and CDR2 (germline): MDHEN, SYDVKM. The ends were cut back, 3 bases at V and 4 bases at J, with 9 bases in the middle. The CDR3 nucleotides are TGTGCCAGCAGTTTGGGACACATCTATGGCTACACCTTC. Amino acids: CASSLGHIYGYTF.

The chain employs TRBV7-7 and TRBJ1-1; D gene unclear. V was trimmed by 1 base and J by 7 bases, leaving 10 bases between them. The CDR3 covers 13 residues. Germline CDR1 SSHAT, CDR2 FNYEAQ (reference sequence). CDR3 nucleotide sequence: TGTGCCAGCAGCTTAGAGGTTAGGAGTGAAGCTTTCTTT. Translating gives CASSLEVRSEAFF.

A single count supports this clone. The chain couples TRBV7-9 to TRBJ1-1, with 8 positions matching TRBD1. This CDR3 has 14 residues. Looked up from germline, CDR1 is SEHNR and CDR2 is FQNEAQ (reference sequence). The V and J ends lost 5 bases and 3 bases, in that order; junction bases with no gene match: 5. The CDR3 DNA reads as TGTGCCAGCAGCCGACAGGGGATCGACACTGAAGCTTTCTTT. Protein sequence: CASSRQGIDTEAFF.